Listed below are T cell receptor beta chains from one sample, sequenced in a study of control samples from healthy donors and cancer patients. The repertoire was sequenced with immunoSEQ multiplex PCR; TCRdb's copy has only in-frame clones and lacks some. The data contain some 77,000 clones, around 90% of them seen just once; the ten biggest clones take up 7.5% to 8%. The sequenced material came from blood. The receptor source for this set is an older woman in good health. The CDR3 runs from the conserved cysteine through the conserved F or W. A D gene is named only where the DNA matches it firmly. Size is stated for part of the rows, as once, few or many counts, or as a class when the clone is expanded.

TRBJ2-5 TRBV24-1 few TRBD2 CATSDDASGGVETQYF TGTGCCACCAGTGATGATGCTAGCGGGGGGGTAGAGACCCAGTACTTC
TRBJ1-3 TRBV25-1 . . CASSPSRRNTIYF TGTGCCAGCAGTCCGTCCAGAAGAAACACCATATATTTT
TRBJ1-2 TRBV18 . . CASSPPYRAGSTF TGCGCCAGCTCACCTCCGTATCGGGCCGGCTCCACCTTC
TRBJ2-7 TRBV10-1 . TRBD2 CASKGGTSGRFPYEQYF TGCGCCAGCAAGGGGGGGACTAGCGGGAGATTCCCCTACGAGCAGTACTTC
TRBJ1-6 TRBV7-2 once . CASSSGTQHSPLHF TGTGCCAGCAGCTCCGGGACACAACATTCACCCCTCCACTTT
TRBJ2-1 TRBV10-3 . . CAITRDGPETYNEQFF TGTGCCATCACTCGAGACGGACCCGAGACCTACAATGAGCAGTTCTTC
TRBJ2-7 TRBV10-1 . . CASPAGKSIPLDEQYF TGCGCCAGCCCTGCAGGGAAATCAATCCCTCTAGACGAGCAGTACTTC
TRBJ2-5 TRBV3-1/TRBV3-2 . . CASSSRLGGETQYF TGTGCCAGCAGCTCCCGTCTCGGGGGAGAGACCCAGTACTTC
TRBJ2-5 TRBV7-6 . TRBD2 CASRTAFGRAGRETQYF TGTGCCAGCAGGACCGCCTTCGGGAGGGCCGGGCGGGAGACCCAGTACTTC
TRBJ1-5 TRBV7-8 . TRBD1 CANSLRDRGKGYSNQPQHF TGTGCCAACAGCTTGAGGGACAGGGGGAAAGGTTATAGCAATCAGCCCCAGCATTTT
TRBJ1-2 TRBV19 . . CASSAGPFFF TGTGCCAGTAGTGCGGGACCGTTCTTCTTC
TRBJ1-5 TRBV28 . . CASLDLFQDQPQHF TGTGCCAGCTTGGACCTCTTTCAGGATCAGCCCCAGCATTTT
TRBJ2-1 TRBV28 once TRBD2 CASSPPGGPYNEQFF TGTGCCAGCAGTCCCCCGGGAGGGCCTTACAATGAGCAGTTCTTC
TRBJ1-2 TRBV29-1 . . CSVELPRQNGNYGYTF TGCAGCGTTGAACTACCCCGACAGAATGGAAACTATGGCTACACCTTC
TRBJ1-1 TRBV28 . . CASSSQGRTAFF TGTGCCAGCAGTTCGCAGGGGAGGACGGCTTTCTTT
TRBJ1-2 TRBV6-1 . TRBD1 CASIAGQGAPGYTF TGTGCCAGCATTGCGGGACAGGGGGCTCCTGGCTACACCTTC
TRBJ2-1 TRBV18 . . CASSPILAQKGNEQFF TGTGCCAGCTCGCCCATACTAGCACAAAAGGGCAATGAGCAGTTCTTC
TRBJ1-4 TRBV6-5 . . CASRQQGTLREKLFF TGTGCCAGCAGACAACAGGGTACCCTTCGCGAAAAACTGTTTTTT
TRBJ1-2 TRBV4-1 . . CASSQGGLGRRLANYGYTF TGCGCCAGCAGCCAAGGAGGTCTAGGCAGGAGATTAGCTAACTATGGCTACACCTTC
TRBJ2-5 TRBV27 once TRBD2 CASTGSGGGETQYF TGTGCCAGCACTGGTAGCGGGGGAGGGGAGACCCAGTACTTC
TRBJ2-7 TRBV7-8 . TRBD2 CASSLARLAGGHRQYF TGTGCCAGCAGCTTAGCCCGGCTAGCGGGGGGGCATCGGCAGTACTTC
TRBJ2-4 TRBV6-5 . . CASRINSYIQYF TGTGCCAGCAGAATAAACAGCTACATTCAGTACTTC
TRBJ2-2 TRBV14 . . CASSQKVLAAGELFF TGTGCCAGCAGCCAGAAGGTCTTGGCGGCCGGGGAGCTGTTTTTT
TRBJ2-1 TRBV5-1 . . CASSTGPGGEQFF TGCGCCAGCAGCACAGGGCCGGGTGGTGAGCAGTTCTTC
TRBJ2-2 TRBV18 . TRBD2 CASSTTGRAGSGELFF TGTGCCAGCTCAACCACCGGGAGGGCAGGTTCCGGGGAGCTGTTTTTT
TRBJ1-2 TRBV10-3 . . CAIGDYGYTF TGTGCCATCGGCGACTATGGCTACACCTTC
TRBJ2-5 TRBV23-1 . . CASSQSGTTQETQYF TGCGCCAGCAGTCAATCGGGAACGACACAAGAGACCCAGTACTTC
TRBJ1-6 TRBV5-4 few . CASSFERSPLHF TGTGCCAGCAGCTTCGAGCGTTCACCCCTCCACTTT
TRBJ2-5 TRBV9 . . CASSVGLTETQYF TGTGCCAGCAGCGTAGGTCTTACAGAGACCCAGTACTTC
TRBJ1-3 TRBV19 few . CASSIRVTSRGNTIYF TGTGCCAGTAGCATCCGGGTAACCTCCAGGGGAAACACCATATATTTT
TRBJ1-1 TRBV6-5 . . CASSYSNSLNTEAFF TGTGCCAGCAGTTACTCGAACAGTCTGAACACTGAAGCTTTCTTT
TRBJ1-4 TRBV19 many TRBD1 CASSTGTASRKLFF TGTGCCAGTAGCACCGGGACAGCGTCGCGAAAACTGTTTTTT
TRBJ1-4 TRBV2 medium-sized . CASRKKERRNEKLFF TGTGCCAGCAGAAAAAAAGAGAGGAGAAATGAAAAACTGTTTTTT
TRBJ2-2 TRBV7-2 . . CASSLASAAGELFF TGTGCCAGCAGCTTAGCTAGTGCCGCCGGGGAGCTGTTTTTT
TRBJ1-1 TRBV19 . . CASPPQKLNTEAFF TGTGCCAGTCCGCCACAGAAACTGAACACTGAAGCTTTCTTT
TRBJ1-4 TRBV29-1 . . CSGFDSATNEKLFF TGCAGCGGTTTTGACAGTGCAACTAATGAAAAACTGTTTTTT
TRBJ1-2 TRBV3-1/TRBV3-2 . . CASSQVQESGGYTF TGTGCCAGCAGCCAAGTTCAGGAATCGGGCGGCTACACCTTC
TRBJ1-5 TRBV29-1 . . CSVERGGSNQPQHF TGCAGCGTTGAAAGGGGAGGGAGCAATCAGCCCCAGCATTTT
TRBJ1-2 TRBV19 . TRBD1 CATLHRDSLYGYTF TGTGCCACCCTCCACCGGGACAGTCTCTATGGCTACACCTTC
TRBJ2-7 TRBV5-5 few TRBD1 CASSIGQGAKEQYF TGTGCCAGCAGCATAGGACAGGGGGCGAAGGAGCAGTACTTC
TRBJ2-2 TRBV12-3/TRBV12-4 . . CASTLDDTGELFF TGTGCCAGCACCTTAGACGACACCGGGGAGCTGTTTTTT
TRBJ1-2 TRBV27 . . CASSPSATVPNYGYTF TGTGCCAGCAGTCCATCCGCGACAGTGCCTAACTATGGCTACACCTTC
TRBJ1-2 TRBV5-6 . . CASSLGSPFGGANYGYTF TGTGCCAGCAGCTTGGGGTCCCCATTCGGGGGAGCTAACTATGGCTACACCTTC
TRBJ1-2 TRBV7-8 . . CASSLPNWTRSSGYGYTF TGTGCCAGCAGCTTACCCAACTGGACCAGGTCCTCGGGATATGGCTACACCTTC
TRBJ2-2 TRBV5-6 few . CASSWSSGELFF TGTGCCAGCAGCTGGAGCTCCGGGGAGCTGTTTTTT
TRBJ1-6 TRBV27 . TRBD1 CASAPDGTGRSPLHF TGTGCCAGCGCCCCAGACGGGACAGGGAGATCACCCCTCCACTTT
TRBJ1-2 TRBV6-5 . . CASRTGRDSGYTF TGTGCCAGCAGAACGGGGAGGGATTCCGGCTACACCTTC
TRBJ1-4 TRBV28 . . CASSPRLRLSEKLFF TGTGCCAGCAGCCCCCGGCTGAGGCTCAGTGAAAAACTGTTTTTT
TRBJ2-7 TRBV28 . . CASSPPGAREFEQYF TGTGCCAGCAGTCCGCCGGGGGCCCGGGAGTTCGAGCAGTACTTC